The 19 T cell receptor beta chains listed next were all sequenced from one sample in a study of beta chain features in type 1 diabetes. Study observations and caveats: Moderate but significant shortening of TCRB CDR3s was recorded in all four CD4+ subsets from Type 1 diabetes patients.

TCRB transcripts that were expressed got sequenced, as all of the isolated RNA had been reverse transcribed. Clones were sequenced by immunoSEQ multiplex PCR, and TCRdb holds only the in-frame ones, with some missing. Counted here are 600,000 to 750,000 clones, 9.5% to 15% occurring once; the ten biggest clones make up around 0.12%. No antigen has been identified for these receptors. Sequenced material: naive CD4+ T cells from blood. The receptor source for this set is a man under 40 with type 1 diabetes.

This clone was recorded a few times. The sample has other DNA sequences that encode this CDR3 too. The CDR3 protein is CAWSASSYGYTF. CDR3 in DNA: TGTGCCTGGAGTGCGAGTTCGTATGGCTACACCTTC. This rearrangement joins TRBV30 to TRBJ1-2; D is unresolved. This CDR3 spans 12 amino acids. The V end lost 1 base, the J end lost 5 bases, and 8 bases lay between the germline ends. Per the germline V gene, CDR1 is GTSNPN and CDR2 is SVGIG (reference sequence).

The genes are TRBV19 and TRBJ2-1, with TRBD2 identical over 13 bases. The V gene end was trimmed by 10 bases and the J gene end by 10 bases; junction bases not matched to a gene: 10. The CDR3 runs 14 residues. CDR1 and CDR2 (germline): LNHDA, SQIVND (reference sequence). Here the CDR3 DNA reads TGTGCCACCGCGACTAGCGGGGGGTTCGGGGAGCAGTTCTTC. Residues: CATATSGGFGEQFF.

The chain is built from TRBV7-2 and TRBJ2-7, with D uncertain. Trimming took off 0 bases at V and 1 base at J, with 13 bases between the two ends. Germline loops: CDR1 SGHTA, CDR2 FQGNSA. The CDR3 is 16 residues long. As DNA, the CDR3 is TGTGCCAGCAGCTTAGCGCATGCCAGTCAATCCTACGAGCAGTACTTC. Translating gives CASSLAHASQSYEQYF.

This chain's CDR3 is CASSSGTGGYEQYF. For the CDR3, the DNA is TGTGCCAGTTCCTCCGGGACAGGGGGCTACGAGCAGTACTTC. The chain links TRBV19 to TRBJ2-7; 11 positions match TRBD1. From germline, CDR1 is LNHDA and CDR2 SQIVND (reference sequence). V lost 8 bases and J lost 3; bases outside the gene matches: 6. The CDR3 has 14 residues. Using reference TRBV19 and TRBJ2-7 for the parts outside the CDR3, the full variable domain is DGGITQSPKYLFRKEGQNVTLSCEQNLNHDAMYWYRQDPGQGLRLIYYSQIVNDFQKGDIAEGYSVSREKKESFPLTVTSAQKNPTAFYLCASSSGTGGYEQYFGPGTRLTVT.

In its sample, this clone was seen many times. The rearrangement links TRBV28 to TRBJ1-5; D remains ambiguous. V was shortened by 0 bases and J by 4 bases, with 10 bases between the two germline ends. This CDR3 spans 15 amino acids. The V gene's germline CDR1 is MDHEN and CDR2 SYDVKM. CDR3 bases: TGTGCCAGCAGTTTATGGAAAGGTAGGAATCAGCCCCAGCATTTT. Its translation is CASSLWKGRNQPQHF.

V is TRBV2 and J is TRBJ2-3, with D perhaps being TRBD1 or TRBD2 (5 bases each). Germline V gene data show CDR1 as SNHLY and CDR2 as FYNNEI. Trimming removed 7 bases at V and 2 bases at J, with 10 bases between. The CDR3 loop spans 13 amino acids. The CDR3 loop is CASKPGTTDTQYF. The CDR3 DNA follows: TGTGCCAGCAAGCCGGGGACCACAGATACGCAGTATTTT.

A note on this clone: Other DNA sequences from this sample encode an identical CDR3 as well. The rearrangement joins TRBV29-1 to TRBJ2-5, with D possibly being TRBD2 (6 bases). Germline CDR1 SQVTM, CDR2 ANQGSEA. The CDR3 is 12 amino acids. V lost 6 bases and J lost 1, with 9 bases in between. The CDR3 nucleotides read TGCAGCGTCGCGGGGCTCCAAGAGACCCAGTACTTC. Amino acid sequence: CSVAGLQETQYF.

The rearrangement uses TRBV11-2 and TRBJ2-3; D may correspond to TRBD1 or TRBD2 (6 bases each). The CDR3 spans 15 residues. V lost 5 bases and J lost 6, with 18 bases in between. Germline V gene data show CDR1 as SGHAT and CDR2 as FQNNGV. The CDR3 region has the DNA TGTGCCAGCAGCACCTTGACAGGAGGGGCCGATACGCAGTATTTT. The encoded protein is CASSTLTGGADTQYF.

CDR3 amino acids: CASSLGIRAYEQYF. In nucleotides, the CDR3 is TGTGCCAGCAGTTTAGGGATCAGAGCCTACGAGCAGTACTTC. This chain connects TRBV27 to TRBJ2-7; D is unresolved. Germline CDR1 is MNHEY and CDR2 is SMNVEV (reference sequence). Trimming took off 2 bases at V and 2 bases at J, with 10 bases between the two ends. The CDR3 is made up of 14 amino acids.

The chain recombines TRBV14 with TRBJ2-4, with a tentative D call TRBD1 (5 bases). Trimming stripped 4 bases from V and 11 bases from J, with 15 bases between. The germline CDR1 and CDR2 sequences are SGHDN and FVKESK. The CDR3 has 13 residues. DNA of the CDR3: TGTGCCAGCAGCCCGGACATCTTAAGCCTTCAGTACTTC. This codes for CASSPDILSLQYF.

This clone was found a few times. The chain carries TRBV19 and TRBJ2-7; 10 bases are shared with TRBD1. V gave up 1 base and J gave up 3 bases; unmatched junction bases: 3. The germline CDR1 and CDR2 sequences are LNHDA and SQIVND (reference sequence). The CDR3 extends over 15 amino acids. For the CDR3, the DNA is TGTGCCAGTAGTATAGGGGGACAGGGGTACTACGAGCAGTACTTC. Translating gives CASSIGGQGYYEQYF.

The table lists this clone with a few counts. V usage is TRBV28 and J usage is TRBJ1-2, with D perhaps matching TRBD1 (6 bases). The CDR3 extends over 14 amino acids. Per the germline V gene, CDR1 is MDHEN and CDR2 is SYDVKM. The V end was cut by 3 bases, the J end by 1 base, with 9 bases between. CDR3 in amino acids: CASSLGANNYGYTF. The CDR3 bases are TGTGCCAGCAGTTTGGGGGCCAATAACTATGGCTACACCTTC.

The chain combines TRBV7-2 with TRBJ2-2, with 11 positions matching TRBD1. The CDR3 runs to 14 residues. V shed 5 bases and J 7 bases; nucleotides not matched to a gene: 3. The germline V gene has CDR1 SGHTA and CDR2 FQGNSA. CDR3 nucleotides: TGTGCCAGCAGCAGGGACAGGGGGGACGGGGAGCTGTTTTTT. Translation gives CASSRDRGDGELFF.

With respect to this clone: The identical CDR3 is also encoded by other nucleotide sequences in the sample. The chain joins TRBV18 to TRBJ1-2, with 8 bases identical to TRBD1. The length of the CDR3 is 13 residues. Per the germline V gene, CDR1 is KGHSH and CDR2 is LQKENI. After removal of 6 bases from V and 3 bases from J, the junction contained 3 bases not matched to a gene. The CDR3 is CASSQDRDYGYTF. The CDR3 DNA follows: TGTGCCAGCTCGCAGGACAGGGACTATGGCTACACCTTC.

This clone was counted only a few times. The V gene is TRBV7-3, the J gene TRBJ2-3, with D unclear. The V gene lost 0 bases and the J gene lost 4 bases, with 11 bases spanning the gap. CDR1 SGHTA and CDR2 FQGTGA come from the germline V gene. The CDR3 is made up of 15 amino acids. CDR3 bases: TGTGCCAGCAGCTTAACGGCGGATACTGCAGATACGCAGTATTTT. It encodes CASSLTADTADTQYF.

The CDR3 reads CAWSFLGESNEKLFF. CDR3 nucleotides: TGTGCCTGGAGTTTCTTGGGGGAATCCAATGAAAAACTGTTTTTT. The gene calls are TRBV30 and TRBJ1-4; TRBD1 is a possible D gene (5 bases). With 2 bases removed from V and 5 bases from J, the gap between germline ends came to 15 bases. Germline CDR1 GTSNPN, CDR2 SVGIG (reference sequence). The CDR3 extends over 15 amino acids.

This clone was picked up a small number of times. J is TRBJ1-2 and V is TRBV28, with 8 bases fitting TRBD1. Trimming took 5 bases from V and 4 from J; bases not matched to a gene: 9. CDR3 length: 15 amino acids. Looked up from germline, CDR1 is MDHEN and CDR2 is SYDVKM. Here the CDR3 DNA reads TGTGCCAGCAGTCCTCGGACAGGGACAAGCTATGGCTACACCTTC. Translating gives CASSPRTGTSYGYTF.

In this sample, this clone turned up a few times. The chain carries TRBV6-6 and TRBJ2-6; the match to TRBD2 covers 7 bases. This CDR3 spans 15 amino acids. Germline trimming cut 8 bases from V and 2 bases from J; bases unmatched to any gene: 6. CDR1 is MNHNY, CDR2 SVGAGI, per germline (reference sequence). As DNA, the CDR3 is TGTGCCAGCTTTATGGGGGGGACTGGGGCCAACGTCCTGACTTTC. Translation: CASFMGGTGANVLTF.

About this clone itself: The sample contains more than one DNA sequence encoding this CDR3. V gene TRBV5-1 combines with J gene TRBJ2-5; no reliable D call. V dropped 0 bases and J dropped 4 bases, with 4 bases sitting between them. Germline V gene sequence: CDR1 SGHRS, CDR2 YFSETQ. This CDR3 spans 12 amino acids. This CDR3 is CASSLDGETQYF. Here the CDR3 DNA reads TGCGCCAGCAGCTTGGACGGAGAGACCCAGTACTTC.